This T cell receptor beta chain was identified during a study of cytomegalovirus exposure and HLA in healthy donors (dated by TCRdb to about 2017). Regarding the complete study: According to an earlier analysis of 587 of the donors, some 170 million T cells yielded roughly 110 million unique TCR beta sequences and less than 300 Gb of sequence data. To study patterns of TCR occurrence, a later analysis re-analyzed previously published TCR beta repertoires from 550 to 800 donors and added high-resolution HLA genotyping. Among the approximately 400 genotyped donors, under 90% belonged to the genetic ancestry cluster associated with self-reported Caucasian donors. The later analysis used no new phenotypic data to find candidate immune exposures, relying instead on TCR beta sequences and their occurrence across donors. Both class I and class II loci were covered by HLA typing, at four-digit resolution. The aim of the study was to test whether cataloging public T cell receptors could identify signatures of past pathogen exposure. An earlier analysis of 587 of the donors used high-throughput TCR beta sequencing to judge whether each TCR beta V gene segment behaved as functional or pseudogenic. Donor age, sex, ethnicity and CMV serostatus were compiled together with the repertoire data. Every repertoire in the discovery cohort had been generated on one and the same sequencing platform. Roughly 5 DR-DQ haplotypes were handled as single units for association and clustering because linkage in the cohort was strong. Typing coverage differed by locus: A, B, C, DRB1 and DQB1 were typed in about 629-630 donors, DQA1 in 500 to 550, DPA1 in 600 to 610, and DPB1 in approximately 450. The T cell repertoires of some 700 subjects were profiled by immunosequencing and related to cytomegalovirus serostatus. An early release covering about 600 HLA-typed donors comprised about 290 gigabases of sequencing data and roughly 85 million unique TCR sequences. Across under 500 genotyped donors of the cohort, an average of approximately 200,000 unique TCR beta nucleotide sequences per donor were sequenced, and 15% to 20% of those sequences were non-productive. A separate validation cohort of more than 100 different subjects was used in addition to the 666-subject first cohort. To predict cytomegalovirus infection status, the study brought together high-throughput TCR immunosequencing, statistical association of individual TCRs with disease status, and machine learning. A later genetic analysis took genome-wide SNP genotypes for about three fifths of the 666 donors and used that subset as a discovery cohort. What the authors observed across the whole study: An association between a missense DCLRE1C variant and V-gene and J-gene trimming of TCR beta chains was found in a later genetic analysis and replicated in an independent cohort. Specific HLA alleles were associated with 15,000 to 20,000 TCR beta sequences at a false discovery rate of 0.05 in a later analysis. A further reported finding was that TCR beta sequences accurately predicted the HLA-A and HLA-B alleles for most subjects in the first cohort. Because counts were too low, approximately 18 rarely observed V segments, including chromosome 9 orphons, were excluded from the earlier analysis of some 590 of the donors. A later analysis reported that several top co-occurrence clusters appeared linked to parvovirus B19, influenza, CMV and Epstein-Barr virus. While some public TCRs were present in many individuals, most TCR sequences turned up only very rarely across donors. Presence/absence analyses assumed roughly uniform sequencing depth across donors, an assumption that may not hold. Only TCR beta chains were sequenced in this cohort, and the absence of alpha or paired-chain data limited detectable features. In an earlier analysis of more than 450 of the donors, most TCR beta V segments were observed in productive rearrangements about 90% or about 30% of the time, broadly matching IMGT annotations. The classifier was reported to diagnose cytomegalovirus status with high specificity and sensitivity in both the original and validation cohorts. When HLA alleles, especially DR and DQ, strongly co-occurred, attributing TCR associations to individual alleles was difficult. HLA typing was unavailable for some donors at each locus, so association tests used only the typed subset. In a later analysis, HLA-associated TCR beta chains were found to be more clonally expanded and to have lower generation probabilities than equally common non-associated chains. The sequencing pipeline was judged likely to have produced a cluster of highly shared sequence variants as a technical artifact. According to a later genetic analysis, donors in an Asian-associated ancestry cluster had fewer N-insertions in productive TCRs than the approximately 650-donor mean. Correlated functional status among segregating V segments might be attributable to linkage disequilibrium, but an unknown experimental factor could not be ruled out. Some IMGT-functional V segments, including TRBV6-2 and TRBV6-3, could not be told apart with the 87-base-pair reads, so those segments were excluded. A later analysis found that most CMV-associated TCR beta chains appeared HLA-restricted, with HLA associations seemingly driven largely by CMV exposure. A total of fewer than 200 TCR beta chains were listed by the study as associated with cytomegalovirus. The authors suggested that the approach could potentially be generalized to other disease states and immunological phenotypes. According to a later analysis, TCR association rates differed among HLA loci, with DRB1 alleles showing the most associated TCRs and HLA-C alleles showing the fewest. CMV serostatus was the only immune exposure information available for the cohort. In vitro tests confirmed that a few of the cytomegalovirus-associated TCR beta chains recognize cytomegalovirus antigens.

A note on this clone: The target of this receptor is not known. No clone much larger than this one lies a single base away; base qualities are absent.

The library was produced with the immunoSEQ multiplex PCR assay. For the multiplex PCR, a mixture combining 60 forward primers for TCR Vbeta segments and 13 reverse primers for TCR Jbeta segments was used. The CDR3 region of rearranged TCR beta genes was amplified from genomic DNA by a multiplex PCR assay. Amplified TCR beta libraries were sequenced as 87-base-pair reads on the Illumina HiSeq System. The study's own analysis went as follows. Across the 670 or so repertoires, a later analysis counted 80 million or so unique TCR beta chains, around 10 million of which were shared by at least two donors. A nearest-neighbor algorithm error-corrected the raw reads and collapsed the reads into unique sequences, merging closely related sequences to remove PCR and sequencing errors. V, D and J gene segments were assigned by aligning CDR3 sequences to IMGT reference sequences. For a sequence to be retained, a match of at least six nucleotides to both a V gene segment and a J gene segment was required. Rearrangements were classified as productive when the CDR3 lacked stop codons and remained in frame with V and J, and all other rearrangements were classified as non-productive. CDR3 was defined by IMGT convention, running from the second conserved V-encoded cysteine to the conserved J-encoded phenylalanine. The earlier analysis of about 590 of the donors excluded sequences that lacked an unambiguous match to a single V gene segment. In an earlier analysis of 587 of the donors, V segments were called functional above 56.7% productive rearrangements and were called segregating when the between-donor standard deviation exceeded 5%. A statistical classification framework was built for diagnosing cytomegalovirus status from the catalog of TCR beta chain sequences. In a later analysis, TCR nucleotide sequences were compared against IMGT/GENE-DB human TR gene sequences so that V and J genes could be assigned. The TCRdist pipeline was used in a later analysis to assign CDR3 sequences and most-parsimonious VDJ recombination scenarios. A later analysis defined each TCR beta chain by its CDR3 amino acid sequence plus V-gene family, and excluded reads lacking a unique V-gene family. A later analysis removed 592 highly shared, low-generation-probability nucleotide sequences to deal with suspected cross-contamination and a sequencing artifact. For each public chain, a later analysis derived a clonal expansion index from normalized ranks of inferred template counts within each repertoire. In a later analysis, generation probabilities were computed using a VDJ recombination model fitted to out-of-frame rearrangements, and the results were checked against IGoR. In a later analysis, hypergeometric tests were used to score TCR-TCR, TCR-HLA and TCR-CMV co-occurrence, with a repertoire-size bias correction applied to TCR pairs. To estimate false discovery rates, a later analysis permuted the HLA or CMV assignments 20 times. A later analysis grouped co-occurring TCRs with DBSCAN, adding TCRdist sequence similarity when clustering within HLA-allele-positive subsets. Repertoires with fewer than 30,000 or more than 120,000 public chains were left out of co-occurrence clustering, as were about 5 repertoires with anomalous nucleotide sharing. TCRdb took this table from immuneACCESS and kept in-frame rearrangements with V and J called. Such tables lack part of the clones; where checked against another copy, unresolved V genes explain under half of the gap, and the rest is unexplained. V and J calls plus clone size are reproduced from that table; the DNA served to infer D and trimming. The sample includes about 140,000 clones, with 70% to 85% observed a single time. The ten largest clones add up to under 2% of the sample.

The germline V gene specifies MDHEN as CDR1 and SYDVKM as CDR2. V trim: 2 bases; J trim: 2 bases; unmatched bases: 6. The CDR3 has 16 amino acids, counting the end cysteine and phenylalanine. The retained sequence is limited to the CDR3, 48 bases, with the frame set at the first base. The cohort comprised some 730 healthy bone marrow donors. At the time of sampling, all cohort members were nominally healthy, though unrecorded immune exposures were likely present. The donor was CMV seronegative and belonged to the group of 352 seronegative cohort members. A peripheral blood sample was provided by each donor, and peripheral blood mononuclear cells were used for TCR beta sequencing. Genomic DNA extraction from the blood cell samples was performed with the Qiagen DNeasy Blood Extraction Kit.

The specimen was PBMCs. This sequence was found in a woman between 35 and 50 years old in good health and CMV-seronegative. The chain was built from TRBV28 and TRBJ2-3; TRBD2 fits 8 bases in the junction. The CDR3 region: CASSLPGLGVTDTQYF. DNA sequence: TGTGCCAGCAGTTTACCGGGACTAGGGGTCACAGATACGCAGTATTTT.